This record looks at one TCR beta chain sequence and its context. This CDR3 is built from 18 residues. CDR1 is SGHAT and CDR2 is FQNNGV in the germline V gene. V lost 0 bases to trimming and J lost 0 bases; unmatched junction nucleotides: 8. Here immunoSEQ multiplex PCR was the method, and the copy in TCRdb shows in-frame clones only, minus some. The sample consists of 50,000 or so clones, approximately 79% of them appearing once. This entry belongs to a study of radiotherapy plus CTLA-4 blockade in lung cancer. The chain is built from TRBV11-2 and TRBJ1-1; 9 nucleotides align to TRBD1. The origin of this receptor is a human donor with non-small cell lung cancer who had a partial response to radiotherapy plus ipilimumab. This specimen consisted of peripheral blood, obtained from a patient treated with radiotherapy plus ipilimumab. The CDR3 region is CASSLDRGGDRVNTEAFF. The CDR3 bases are TGTGCCAGCAGCTTAGATCGCGGCGGGGACAGGGTGAACACTGAAGCTTTCTTT.